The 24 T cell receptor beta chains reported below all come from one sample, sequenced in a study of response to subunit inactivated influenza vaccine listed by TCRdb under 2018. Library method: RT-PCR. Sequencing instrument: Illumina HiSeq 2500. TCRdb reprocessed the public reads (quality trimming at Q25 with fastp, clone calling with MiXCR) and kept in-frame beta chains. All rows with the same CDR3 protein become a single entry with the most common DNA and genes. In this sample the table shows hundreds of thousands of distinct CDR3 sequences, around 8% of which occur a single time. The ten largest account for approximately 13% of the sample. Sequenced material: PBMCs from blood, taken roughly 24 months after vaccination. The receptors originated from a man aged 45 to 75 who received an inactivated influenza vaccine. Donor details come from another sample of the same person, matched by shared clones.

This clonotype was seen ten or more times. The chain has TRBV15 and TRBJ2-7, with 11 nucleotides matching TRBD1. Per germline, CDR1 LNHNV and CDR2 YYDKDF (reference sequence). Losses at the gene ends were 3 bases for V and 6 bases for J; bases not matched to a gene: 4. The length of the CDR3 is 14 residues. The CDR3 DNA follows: TGTGCCACCAGCAGGGGGGACAGGGGGGTCGAGCAGTACTTC. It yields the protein CATSRGDRGVEQYF.

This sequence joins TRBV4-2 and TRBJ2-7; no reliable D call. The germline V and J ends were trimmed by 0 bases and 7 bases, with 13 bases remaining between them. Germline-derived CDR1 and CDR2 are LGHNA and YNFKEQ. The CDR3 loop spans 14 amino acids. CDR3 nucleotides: TGTGCCAGCAGCCAAGATCTTGCAGTAAGGGAGCAGTACTTC. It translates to CASSQDLAVREQYF.

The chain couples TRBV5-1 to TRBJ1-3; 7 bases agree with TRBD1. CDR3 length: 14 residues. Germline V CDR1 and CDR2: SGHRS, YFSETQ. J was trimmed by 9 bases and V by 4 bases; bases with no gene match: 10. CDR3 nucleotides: TGCGCCAGCAGCCTTAGACAGGGCTGGGGCACCATATATTTT. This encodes CASSLRQGWGTIYF.

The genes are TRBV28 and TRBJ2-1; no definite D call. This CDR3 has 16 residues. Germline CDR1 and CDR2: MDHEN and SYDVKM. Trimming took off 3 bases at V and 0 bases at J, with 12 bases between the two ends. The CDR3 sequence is CASSFPGQGSYNEQFF. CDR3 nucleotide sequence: TGTGCCAGCAGTTTTCCAGGTCAAGGCTCCTACAATGAGCAGTTCTTC.

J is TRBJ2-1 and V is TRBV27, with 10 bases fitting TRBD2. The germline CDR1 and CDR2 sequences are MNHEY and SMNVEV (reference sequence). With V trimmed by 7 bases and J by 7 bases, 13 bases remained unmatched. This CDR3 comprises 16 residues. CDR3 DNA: TGTGCCAGCACTCGGGAACTAGCGGGACCTGGGAATGAGCAGTTCTTC. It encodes CASTRELAGPGNEQFF.

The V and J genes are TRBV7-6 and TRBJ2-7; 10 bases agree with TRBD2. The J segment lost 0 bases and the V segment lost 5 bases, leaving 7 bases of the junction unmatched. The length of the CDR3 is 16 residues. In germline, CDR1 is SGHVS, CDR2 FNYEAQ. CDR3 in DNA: TGTGCCAGCAGCCCAACTAGCGGGGTATACTCCTACGAGCAGTACTTC. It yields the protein CASSPTSGVYSYEQYF.

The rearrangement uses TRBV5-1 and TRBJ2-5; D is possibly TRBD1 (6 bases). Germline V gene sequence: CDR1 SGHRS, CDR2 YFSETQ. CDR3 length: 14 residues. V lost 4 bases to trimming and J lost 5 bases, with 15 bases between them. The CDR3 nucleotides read TGCGCCAGCAGCCCAACACAGGGTGGGGAGACCCAGTACTTC. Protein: CASSPTQGGETQYF.

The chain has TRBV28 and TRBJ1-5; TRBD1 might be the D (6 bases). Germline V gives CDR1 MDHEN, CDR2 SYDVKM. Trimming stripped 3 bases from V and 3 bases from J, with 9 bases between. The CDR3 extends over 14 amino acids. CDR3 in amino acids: CASSFQGYNQPQHF. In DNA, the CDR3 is TGTGCCAGCAGTTTTCAGGGGTACAATCAGCCCCAGCATTTT.

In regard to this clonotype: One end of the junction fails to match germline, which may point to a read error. The CDR3 sequence: CASSEEGPGSSYNSPLHF. CDR3 DNA sequence: TGCGCCAGCAGCGAAGAGGGACCGGGGAGCTCCTATAATTCACCCCTCCACTTT. V is TRBV4-3 and J is TRBJ1-6; D possibly corresponds to TRBD1 (5 bases). The germline gives CDR1 LGHNA, CDR2 YSLEER. The CDR3 has 18 amino acids.

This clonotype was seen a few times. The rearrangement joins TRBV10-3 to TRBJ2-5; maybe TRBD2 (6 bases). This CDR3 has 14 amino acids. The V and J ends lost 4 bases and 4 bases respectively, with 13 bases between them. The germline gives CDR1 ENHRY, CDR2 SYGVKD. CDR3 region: CAISGTGVGETQYF. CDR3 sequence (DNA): TGTGCCATCAGTGGTACGGGGGTTGGAGAGACCCAGTACTTC.

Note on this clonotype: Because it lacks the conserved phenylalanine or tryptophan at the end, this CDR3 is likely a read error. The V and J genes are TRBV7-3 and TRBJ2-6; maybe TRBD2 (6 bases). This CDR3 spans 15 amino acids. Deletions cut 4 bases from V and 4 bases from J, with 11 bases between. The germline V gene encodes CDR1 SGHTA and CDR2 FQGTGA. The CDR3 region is CASSSGTPGANVLTS. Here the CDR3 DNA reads TGTGCCAGCAGCTCTGGGACTCCCGGGGCCAACGTCCTGACTTCC.

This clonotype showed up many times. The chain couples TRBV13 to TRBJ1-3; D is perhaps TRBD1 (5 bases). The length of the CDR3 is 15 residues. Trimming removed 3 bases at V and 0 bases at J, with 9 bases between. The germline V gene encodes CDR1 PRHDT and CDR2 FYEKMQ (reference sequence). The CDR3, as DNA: TGTGCCAGCAGCTTCGGGGGAAGCTCTGGAAACACCATATATTTT. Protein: CASSFGGSSGNTIYF.

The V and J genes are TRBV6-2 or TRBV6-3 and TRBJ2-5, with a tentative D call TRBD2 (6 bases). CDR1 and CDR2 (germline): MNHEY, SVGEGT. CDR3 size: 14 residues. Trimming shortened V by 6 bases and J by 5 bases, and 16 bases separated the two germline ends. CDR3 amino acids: CASSPIGGWETQYF. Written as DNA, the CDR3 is TGTGCCAGCAGCCCTATCGGGGGTTGGGAGACCCAGTACTTC.

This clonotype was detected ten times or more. CDR3 in DNA: TGTGCCAGCAGAGCGCTAGCGATCAGAGATACGCAGTATTTT. Translation gives CASRALAIRDTQYF. This chain connects TRBV6-1 to TRBJ2-3; TRBD2 might be the D (6 bases). The CDR3 totals 14 residues. The ends were cut back, 6 bases at V and 5 bases at J, with 15 bases in the middle. Germline V gives CDR1 MNHNS, CDR2 SASEGT.

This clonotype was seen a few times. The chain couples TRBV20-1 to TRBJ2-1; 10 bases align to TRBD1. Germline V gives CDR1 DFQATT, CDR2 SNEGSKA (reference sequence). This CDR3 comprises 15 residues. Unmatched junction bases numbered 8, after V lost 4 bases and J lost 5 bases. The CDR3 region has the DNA TGCAGTGCTAACCGGGACAGGGGAAGCCACAATGAGCAGTTCTTC. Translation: CSANRDRGSHNEQFF.

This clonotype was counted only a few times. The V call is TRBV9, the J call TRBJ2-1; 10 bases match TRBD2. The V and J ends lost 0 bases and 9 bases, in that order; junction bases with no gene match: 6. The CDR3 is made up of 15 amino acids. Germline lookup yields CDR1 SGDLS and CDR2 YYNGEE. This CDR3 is CASSVGQRGGGEQFF. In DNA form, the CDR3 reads TGTGCCAGCAGCGTAGGCCAGCGGGGGGGAGGTGAGCAGTTCTTC.

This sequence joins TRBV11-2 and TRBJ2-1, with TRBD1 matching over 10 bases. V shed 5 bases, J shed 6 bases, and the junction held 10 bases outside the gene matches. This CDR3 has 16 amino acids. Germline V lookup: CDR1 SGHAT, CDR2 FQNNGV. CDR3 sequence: CASSGNRDRGSNEQFF. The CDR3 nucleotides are TGTGCCAGCAGCGGTAACCGGGACAGGGGTTCCAATGAGCAGTTCTTC. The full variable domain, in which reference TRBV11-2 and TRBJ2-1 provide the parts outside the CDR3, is EAGVAQSPRYKIIEKRQSVAFWCNPISGHATLYWYQQILGQGPKLLIQFQNNGVVDDSQLPKDRFSAERLKGVDSTLKIQPAKLEDSAVYLCASSGNRDRGSNEQFFGPGTRLTVL.

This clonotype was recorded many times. As DNA, the CDR3 is TGTGCCAGCAGCTTACTCGGGACGGGCCAGCCCCAGCATTTT. The encoded protein is CASSLLGTGQPQHF. V and J are TRBV7-9 and TRBJ1-5; a possible D gene is TRBD1 (5 bases). V lost 2 bases to trimming and J lost 7 bases, with 12 bases between them. Germline V gene sequence: CDR1 SEHNR, CDR2 FQNEAQ (reference sequence). This CDR3 spans 14 amino acids.

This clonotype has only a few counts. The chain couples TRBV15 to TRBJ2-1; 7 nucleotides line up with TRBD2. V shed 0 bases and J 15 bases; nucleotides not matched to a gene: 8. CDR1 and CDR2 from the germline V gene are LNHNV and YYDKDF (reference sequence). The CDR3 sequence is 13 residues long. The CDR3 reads CATSRDEGGYLFF. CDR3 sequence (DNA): TGTGCCACCAGCAGAGATGAGGGAGGGTACCTGTTCTTC.

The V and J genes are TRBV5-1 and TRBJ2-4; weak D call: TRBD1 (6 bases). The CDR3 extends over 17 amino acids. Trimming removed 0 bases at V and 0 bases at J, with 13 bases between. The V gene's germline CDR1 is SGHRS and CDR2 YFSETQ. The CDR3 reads CASSLAGAAIAKNIQYF. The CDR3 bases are TGCGCCAGCAGCTTGGCAGGGGCAGCTATAGCCAAAAACATTCAGTACTTC.

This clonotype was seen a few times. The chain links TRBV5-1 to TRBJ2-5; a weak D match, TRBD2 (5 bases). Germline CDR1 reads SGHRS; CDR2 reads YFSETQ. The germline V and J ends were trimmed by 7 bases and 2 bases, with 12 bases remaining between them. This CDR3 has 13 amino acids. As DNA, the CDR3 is TGCGCCAGCGGGAGCGGAACGCAAGAGACCCAGTACTTC. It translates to CASGSGTQETQYF.

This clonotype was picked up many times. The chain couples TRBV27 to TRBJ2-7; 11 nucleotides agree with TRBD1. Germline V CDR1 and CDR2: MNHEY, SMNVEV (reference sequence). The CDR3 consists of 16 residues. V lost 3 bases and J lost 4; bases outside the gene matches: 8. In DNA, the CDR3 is TGTGCCAGCAGTTTCCGACCGGGACAGGGGGGGTACGAGCAGTACTTC. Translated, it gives CASSFRPGQGGYEQYF.

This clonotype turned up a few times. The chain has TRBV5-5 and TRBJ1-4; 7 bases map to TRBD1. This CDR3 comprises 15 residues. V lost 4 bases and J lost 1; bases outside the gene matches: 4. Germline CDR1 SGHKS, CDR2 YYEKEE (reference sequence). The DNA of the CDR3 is TGTGCCAGCAGCCGCCGGACAGGAACTAATGAAAAACTGTTTTTT. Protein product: CASSRRTGTNEKLFF.

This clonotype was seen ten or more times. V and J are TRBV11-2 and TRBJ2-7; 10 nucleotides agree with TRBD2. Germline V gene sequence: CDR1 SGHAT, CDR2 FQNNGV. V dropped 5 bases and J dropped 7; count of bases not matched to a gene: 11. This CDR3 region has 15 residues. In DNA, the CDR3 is TGTGCCAGCAGCATAGGGGCTAGCGGGAGTGATGAGCAGTACTTC. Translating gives CASSIGASGSDEQYF.